One and the same sample provided the 14 T cell receptor beta chains below, sequenced in a study of CD8 T cells in ankylosing spondylitis. Study results and caveats: For ankylosing spondylitis blood, a TCR beta motif of seven to nine highly homologous variants appeared characteristic.

TCRdb re-called the 5' RACE reads through MiXCR, storing one row per CDR3 protein. The sample holds approximately 500,000 distinct CDR3 sequences, 12% seen once. Their antigen targets remain unknown. The sample consisted of blood, either unsorted or a sorted T cell fraction (not recorded which). The source is a male donor with ankylosing spondylitis.

This chain connects TRBV24-1 to TRBJ1-2; D remains unclear. V lost 0 bases and J 8 bases, leaving 12 bases between the germline ends. The CDR3 length is 14 residues. Germline V gene lookup returns CDR1 KGHDR and CDR2 SFDVKD. The CDR3 nucleotides read TGTGCCACCAGTGATTTGCGGTCCAATTGGGGCTACACCTTC. Its translation: CATSDLRSNWGYTF.

The V and J genes are TRBV7-9 and TRBJ1-1; the D gene is possibly TRBD1 (6 bases). The germline V gene has CDR1 SEHNR and CDR2 FQNEAQ (reference sequence). This CDR3 is built from 12 residues. The V gene lost 5 bases and the J gene lost 8 bases, with 12 bases spanning the gap. The CDR3 DNA is TGTGCCAGCAGCGCTAACAGGGCCGAAGCTTTCTTT. It codes for CASSANRAEAFF.

The chain links TRBV29-1 to TRBJ2-1; D remains unclear. The CDR3 runs to 12 residues. CDR1 and CDR2 from the germline V gene are SQVTM and ANQGSEA. Trimming removed 7 bases from V and 5 bases from J, with 12 bases in between. CDR3 bases: TGCAGCGGCTTCTCCGGCGACAATGAGCAGTTCTTC. The encoded protein is CSGFSGDNEQFF.

This chain joins TRBV20-1 and TRBJ2-1; D unclear. V lost 6 bases and J lost 9, with 15 bases in between. From germline, CDR1 is DFQATT and CDR2 SNEGSKA (reference sequence). The CDR3 totals 12 residues. The CDR3 loop reads CSATQGFLEQFF. The CDR3, as DNA: TGCAGTGCCACCCAAGGGTTTCTTGAGCAGTTCTTC.

This clonotype was detected a few times. The J gene is TRBJ2-5, the V gene TRBV5-1; D may match TRBD1 or TRBD2 (5 bases each). Trimming took 4 bases from V and 3 from J, leaving 13 bases between them. The CDR3 extends over 14 amino acids. CDR1 is SGHRS and CDR2 is YFSETQ in the germline V gene. CDR3 DNA: TGCGCCAGCAGCCCACGGGACGGGAAAGAGACCCAGTACTTC. Its protein is CASSPRDGKETQYF.

This clonotype was seen a handful of times. The chain joins TRBV6-1 to TRBJ2-3; D unresolved. The germline V gene encodes CDR1 MNHNS and CDR2 SASEGT. CDR3 length: 14 amino acids. V was trimmed by 6 bases and J by 1 base, leaving 11 bases between them. DNA of the CDR3: TGTGCCAGCAGATCCCCTGGAGGCACAGATACGCAGTATTTT. Protein sequence: CASRSPGGTDTQYF.

This clonotype was seen at least ten times. This chain links TRBV20-1 with TRBJ2-7; D might be TRBD2 (5 bases). Per the germline V gene, CDR1 is DFQATT and CDR2 is SNEGSKA (reference sequence). The V end was cut by 5 bases, the J end by 7 bases, with 9 bases between. This CDR3 has 10 residues. The CDR3 sequence is CSAGAEEQYF. CDR3 DNA: TGCAGTGCTGGAGCGGAGGAGCAGTACTTC.

The chain employs TRBV6-1 and TRBJ1-1, with D unclear. The CDR3 covers 15 residues. The germline gives CDR1 MNHNS, CDR2 SASEGT. The V end was cut by 4 bases, the J end by 6 bases, with 18 bases between. The CDR3 loop reads CASSATEVGPAEAFF. DNA for the CDR3: TGTGCCAGCAGTGCCACTGAAGTGGGTCCGGCTGAAGCTTTCTTT.

This clonotype occurred a few times. This sequence joins TRBV5-1 and TRBJ2-1; 9 nucleotides agree with TRBD1. With V trimmed by 2 bases and J by 7 bases, 7 bases remained unmatched. Germline V gene lookup returns CDR1 SGHRS and CDR2 YFSETQ. There are 15 residues in the CDR3. The CDR3 region has the DNA TGCGCCAGCAGCTTAGATGGGACAGGGACGAATGAGCAGTTCTTC. Protein: CASSLDGTGTNEQFF.

A few counts support this clonotype. The chain joins TRBV5-1 to TRBJ2-7; D tentatively reads TRBD1 or TRBD2 (5 bases each). V was clipped by 4 bases and J by 1 base, with 15 bases between them. Germline CDR1 is SGHRS and CDR2 is YFSETQ. This CDR3 spans 15 amino acids. CDR3 sequence reads: CASSGLAGTSYEQYF. As DNA, the CDR3 is TGCGCCAGCAGCGGCTTGGCAGGGACGTCCTACGAGCAGTACTTC.

The V and J genes are TRBV20-1 and TRBJ2-7; D might be TRBD1 (6 bases). This CDR3 comprises 15 residues. Trimming shortened V by 3 bases and J by 2 bases, and 17 bases separated the two germline ends. Germline CDR1 reads DFQATT; CDR2 reads SNEGSKA (reference sequence). CDR3 DNA sequence: TGCAGTGCTAGGAGCCCCGAGACAGGCGCCTACGAGCAGTACTTC. The encoded protein is CSARSPETGAYEQYF.

This clonotype was seen a handful of times. The genes are TRBV6-5 and TRBJ2-5; a possible D gene is TRBD2 (6 bases). The germline V gene encodes CDR1 MNHEY and CDR2 SVGAGI. This CDR3 comprises 16 residues. V shed 0 bases and J shed 6 bases, with 17 bases lying between them. The CDR3 region is CASSYSRSSGSKTQYF. The CDR3 DNA reads as TGTGCCAGCAGTTACTCTCGGTCGTCCGGGAGTAAGACCCAGTACTTC.

This clonotype has at least ten counts. The chain has TRBV20-1 and TRBJ1-1; D remains unclear. CDR3 size: 14 residues. V lost 3 bases and J 0 bases, leaving 11 bases between the germline ends. Germline V lookup: CDR1 DFQATT, CDR2 SNEGSKA (reference sequence). As DNA, the CDR3 is TGCAGTGCTAGTGTAGGCGGCCTGAACACTGAAGCTTTCTTT. It translates to CSASVGGLNTEAFF.

This clonotype has just a few counts. J is TRBJ1-1 and V is TRBV20-1; D is unclear. V was cut by 5 bases and J by 2 bases, with 15 bases left in between. The CDR3 runs to 14 residues. Germline CDR1 and CDR2: DFQATT and SNEGSKA (reference sequence). CDR3: CSAPHSFSNTEAFF. CDR3 coding DNA: TGCAGTGCTCCGCACAGCTTTTCAAACACTGAAGCTTTCTTT.